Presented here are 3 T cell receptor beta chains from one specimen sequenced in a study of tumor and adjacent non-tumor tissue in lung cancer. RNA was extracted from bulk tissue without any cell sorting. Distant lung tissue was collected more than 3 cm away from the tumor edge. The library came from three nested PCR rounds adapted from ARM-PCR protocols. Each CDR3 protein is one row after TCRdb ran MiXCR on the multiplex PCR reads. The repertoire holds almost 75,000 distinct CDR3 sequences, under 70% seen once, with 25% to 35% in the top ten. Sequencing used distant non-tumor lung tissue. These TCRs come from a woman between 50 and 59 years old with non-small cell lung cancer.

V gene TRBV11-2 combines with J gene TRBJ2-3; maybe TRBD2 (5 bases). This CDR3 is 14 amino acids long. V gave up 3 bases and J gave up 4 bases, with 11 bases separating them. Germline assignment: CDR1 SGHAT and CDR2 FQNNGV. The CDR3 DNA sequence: TGTGCCAGCAGCTTGATGGGAGAGGCAGATACGCAGTATTTT. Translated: CASSLMGEADTQYF. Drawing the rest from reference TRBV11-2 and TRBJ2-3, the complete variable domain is EAGVAQSPRYKIIEKRQSVAFWCNPISGHATLYWYQQILGQGPKLLIQFQNNGVVDDSQLPKDRFSAERLKGVDSTLKIQPAKLEDSAVYLCASSLMGEADTQYFGPGTRLTVL.

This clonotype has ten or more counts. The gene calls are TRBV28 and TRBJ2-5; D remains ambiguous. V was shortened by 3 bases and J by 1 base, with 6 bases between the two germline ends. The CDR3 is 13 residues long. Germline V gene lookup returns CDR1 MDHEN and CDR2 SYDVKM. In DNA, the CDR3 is TGTGCCAGCAGTTTTGGGGTCCAAGAGACCCAGTACTTC. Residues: CASSFGVQETQYF. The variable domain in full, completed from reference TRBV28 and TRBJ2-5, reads DVKVTQSSRYLVKRTGEKVFLECVQDMDHENMFWYRQDPGLGLRLIYFSYDVKMKEKGDIPEGYSVSREKKERFSLILESASTNQTSMYLCASSFGVQETQYFGPGTRLLVL.

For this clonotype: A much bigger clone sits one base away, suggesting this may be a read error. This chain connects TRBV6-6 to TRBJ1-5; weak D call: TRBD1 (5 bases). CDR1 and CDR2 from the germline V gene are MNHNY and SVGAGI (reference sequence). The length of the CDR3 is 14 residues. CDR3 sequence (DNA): TGTGCCAGCACCAACGGGGGGAACAATCAGTCCCAGCATTTT. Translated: CASTNGGNNQSQHF.